The present T cell receptor beta chain was sequenced within a study of CD8 T cells in ankylosing spondylitis. Study-wide results and caveats: The study identified a TCR beta motif of several highly homologous variants that appeared characteristic of ankylosing spondylitis blood. Reported data indicate significant enrichment of disease-linked clones within matched ankylosing spondylitis synovial fluid.

Worth noting for this clonotype: Its antigen is not known.

TCRdb processed the 5' RACE reads anew with MiXCR; each CDR3 protein has one entry. The data contain 230,000 or so distinct CDR3 sequences, roughly 18% of them singletons. This CDR3 contains 15 residues. Germline V gene data show CDR1 as ENHRY and CDR2 as SYGVKD. V was cut by 5 bases and J by 1 base, with 12 bases left in between. The V call is TRBV10-3, the J call TRBJ1-5, with D hard to call. This TCR was sampled from a male donor with ankylosing spondylitis or in good health (not recorded which). The sample taken for sequencing was blood, either unsorted or a sorted T cell fraction (not recorded which). The CDR3 protein is CAISREGPSNQPQHF. CDR3 nucleotide sequence: TGTGCCATCAGTAGAGAAGGACCGAGCAATCAGCCCCAGCATTTT.